The present entry profiles one T cell receptor (beta chain) with its context. Its antigen remains undetermined. A junction boundary mismatches the germline segment, possibly from a read error. The sample comes from a study of blood T cells in healthy people across ages (dated by TCRdb to the mid-2010s). As for the study more broadly: Template switching captured roughly one uniquely barcoded TCR beta cDNA molecule per two T cells in model experiments. Donors of different ages were randomly distributed across sequencing lanes to avoid experimental bias. The study analyzed two additional independent replicas of 1 million unique cDNA reads from the same blood draw for two donors, one aged 18 to 30 and one aged 80 or older. The study measured age-related changes in TCR beta repertoire diversity using deep sequencing normalized with unique cDNA molecular identifiers. The donors were split into four age groups: young (average around 15 years), middle-aged (about 40), aged (about 56) and long-lived (over 80).

The library was generated by 5' RACE. Sequencing was performed on an Illumina HiSeq 2500. A second PCR of roughly 7 to 11 cycles was performed with a sample-barcoded 5' primer and a J-beta primer mix. A unique molecular identifier was introduced onto each TCR beta cDNA molecule by a template-switch 5' adaptor carrying 12 random nucleotides. At least 2.5 million CDR3-containing paired-end reads were obtained from each sample. The Mint cDNA synthesis kit, primed by a TRBC-specific oligonucleotide, was used to synthesize first-strand cDNA from all RNA. All cDNA was treated with uracil-DNA glycosylase and then went through a first 18-cycle PCR with the universal primers M1SS and BC2_uni_R. In the source study's methods: For normalization, 1 million high-quality reads, each with a distinct molecular identifier, were randomly selected from each sample. Reads sharing molecular identifiers were discarded rather than binned into consensus sequences. MiTCR, with a Q25 quality threshold and the strictest error-elimination algorithm, was used for CDR3 identification, clonotype clustering and error correction. A nonparametric unseen species model with Euler transformation was used to estimate a lower bound on total TCR beta diversity. TCRdb ran its own pipeline on the public reads, namely fastp trimming at Q25 and MiXCR clone calling, and kept in-frame beta chains. Entries are consolidated by CDR3 protein sequence, retaining the most common genes and DNA. TCRdb's processing, not the authors' own work, is the source of the V and J calls. The sample table contains about 1.8 million distinct CDR3 sequences; only one count was recorded for 49% of them. The ten most abundant clones make up over 2% of the sample.

Results and caveats for the whole study, not just this receptor: The CMV infection status of donors was not known, potentially confounding age-related changes in expanded clonotypes. As age increased, observed TCR beta diversity per million T cells dropped in a roughly linear way, and a significant reduction was already evident by age roughly 36. Total diversity estimates from one million sequenced T cells were considered lower bounds and underestimates. Compared with the aged group, the long-lived group had more naive CD4+ T cells, fewer expanded clones and increased TCR diversity, a pattern suggesting age selection. The percentage of naive T cells measured by flow cytometry correlated strongly with observed TCR beta diversity. Because profiling used bulk unsorted PBMCs, naive and antigen-experienced compartments could not be compared conclusively.

As encoded in the germline V gene, CDR1 is MGHRA while CDR2 is YSYEKL. Reading from cysteine to phenylalanine, the CDR3 counts 16 amino acids. Left in the record is the CDR3 DNA by itself, 48 bases read in frame from the first base. Systemically healthy Caucasian individuals from Russia, roughly 40 in total and aged about 6 to 100 years, were included as donors. Approximately 9.3 milliliters of peripheral blood were drawn from each donor into EDTA-treated Vacutainer tubes. PBMCs were isolated by Ficoll-Paque density-gradient centrifugation, with at least 6 million obtained per sample. Total RNA was extracted from PBMCs with Trizol reagent, with at least 5.5 micrograms obtained per sample. The percentages of naive CD45RAhigh/CD27high T cells were determined by flow cytometry on a PBMC aliquot from every donor.

The specimen sequenced was blood. The V gene is TRBV4-1 and the J gene is TRBJ2-6; TRBD2 is possibly the D segment (5 matching bases). This sequence originates from a middle-aged woman in good health. CDR3 protein: CASRQDARVGANVLTF. Read as DNA, the sequence is TGCGCCAGCAGGCAAGATGCGCGGGTTGGGGCCAACGTCCTGACTTTC.